Shown below are 18 T cell receptor beta chains from a single sample sequenced in a study of shared clonotypes between healthy human individuals. Sequencing was performed with immunoSEQ multiplex PCR; in TCRdb, only in-frame clones are kept and a portion is missing. The data show roughly 2 million clones, around 95% seen once. The sequenced sample consisted of naive CD4+ T cells sorted from blood. The subset was: CD45RA+ positively selected. The receptors derive from a man between 18 and 35 years old in good health.

This chain connects TRBV6-5 to TRBJ1-2, with a tentative D call TRBD1 (5 bases). V dropped 5 bases and J dropped 9 bases, with 16 bases sitting between them. There are 13 residues in the CDR3. Germline V gene lookup returns CDR1 MNHEY and CDR2 SVGAGI. The CDR3 protein is CASSNSGNPSYTF. CDR3 coding DNA: TGTGCCAGCAGTAATTCAGGGAATCCCAGCTACACCTTC.

The rearrangement joins TRBV7-2 to TRBJ1-1, with D hard to call. The V end was cut by 0 bases, the J end by 10 bases, with 18 bases between. The CDR3 consists of 15 residues. Germline CDR1 reads SGHTA; CDR2 reads FQGNSA. The CDR3 spells CASSLAERTGLAAFF. The CDR3 nucleotides are TGTGCCAGCAGCTTAGCAGAAAGGACCGGGCTGGCAGCTTTCTTT.

The chain employs TRBV21-1 and TRBJ2-7; the table's D call, TRBD2, was not checked against the DNA. TRBV21-1 is marked as a pseudogene. The CDR3 totals 15 residues. In nucleotides, the CDR3 is TGTGCCAGCAGCAAAGCCCTAGCGGGAGTCCTCGAGCAGTACTTC. Translating it yields CASSKALAGVLEQYF.

The rearrangement links TRBV25-1 to TRBJ2-7; TRBD2 aligns across 7 bases. J gave up 0 bases and V 4 bases, and 3 bases lay outside the gene matches. The CDR3 covers 14 residues. Germline lookup yields CDR1 MGHDK and CDR2 SYGVNS. The chain's CDR3 is CASSVGGNSYEQYF. The DNA of the CDR3 is TGTGCCAGCAGTGTCGGGGGGAACTCCTACGAGCAGTACTTC.

The chain is built from TRBV5-4 and TRBJ2-3, with TRBD1 matching 9 bases. Trimming took 4 bases from V and 2 from J; bases not matched to a gene: 5. The CDR3 covers 15 residues. Germline V gene lookup returns CDR1 SGHNT and CDR2 YYREEE (reference sequence). The CDR3 DNA reads as TGTGCCAGCAGCGCCACAGGGGGCTTCACAGATACGCAGTATTTT. This sequence encodes CASSATGGFTDTQYF. The full variable domain, completed using reference TRBV5-4 and TRBJ2-3, is ETGVTQSPTHLIKTRGQQVTLRCSSQSGHNTVSWYQQALGQGPQFIFQYYREEENGRGNFPPRFSGLQFPNYSSELNVNALELDDSALYLCASSATGGFTDTQYFGPGTRLTVL.

The chain recombines TRBV18 with TRBJ1-5, with a weak D call TRBD1 (5 bases). Germline CDR1 and CDR2: KGHSH and LQKENI. V was clipped by 1 base and J by 7 bases, with 14 bases between them. This CDR3 has 15 amino acids. CDR3 coding DNA: TGTGCCAGCTCACCACTACCAGGGTCGGGGCAGCCCCAGCATTTT. This encodes CASSPLPGSGQPQHF.

This chain links TRBV18 with TRBJ1-6, with D tentatively TRBD1 (5 bases). V was clipped by 2 bases and J by 2 bases, with 13 bases between them. The CDR3 totals 17 residues. Germline V CDR1 and CDR2: KGHSH, LQKENI. CDR3 DNA: TGTGCCAGCTCACCATCCCCGGGGGACCCCTATAATTCACCCCTCCACTTT. It translates to CASSPSPGDPYNSPLHF.

This chain connects TRBV5-4 to TRBJ2-3; D is possibly TRBD2 (6 bases). The CDR3 runs 15 residues. V was pared by 10 bases and J by 1 base, with 19 bases between. CDR1 is SGHNT, CDR2 YYREEE, per germline (reference sequence). The CDR3 bases are TGTGCCCCCCGTGGGACTTCGGGGGGCACAGATACGCAGTATTTT. Translated: CAPRGTSGGTDTQYF.

The rearrangement joins TRBV7-2 to TRBJ1-5; perhaps TRBD1 as D (6 bases). This CDR3 region has 15 residues. The V gene lost 6 bases and the J gene lost 5 bases, with 17 bases spanning the gap. CDR1 SGHTA and CDR2 FQGNSA come from the germline V gene. The CDR3 is CASSPGGGGDQPQHF. CDR3 sequence (DNA): TGTGCCAGCAGTCCAGGAGGAGGGGGGGATCAGCCCCAGCATTTT.

V is TRBV28 and J is TRBJ2-7; TRBD2 matches 7 bases. The J segment lost 2 bases and the V segment lost 3 bases, leaving 4 bases of the junction unmatched. This CDR3 is 14 amino acids long. CDR1 and CDR2 (germline): MDHEN, SYDVKM. The CDR3 DNA follows: TGTGCCAGCAGTTTGGGGGACTACGCCTACGAGCAGTACTTC. This translates into CASSLGDYAYEQYF. Drawing the rest from reference TRBV28 and TRBJ2-7, the complete variable domain is DVKVTQSSRYLVKRTGEKVFLECVQDMDHENMFWYRQDPGLGLRLIYFSYDVKMKEKGDIPEGYSVSREKKERFSLILESASTNQTSMYLCASSLGDYAYEQYFGPGTRLTVT.

The chain recombines TRBV7-3 with TRBJ1-2; 7 bases line up with TRBD1. The germline CDR1 and CDR2 sequences are SGHTA and FQGTGA. The CDR3 contains 15 residues. Unmatched junction bases numbered 7, after V lost 1 base and J lost 5 bases. The CDR3 sequence is CASSLKGDRAYGYTF. The CDR3 nucleotides are TGTGCCAGCAGCTTAAAGGGAGACAGGGCATATGGCTACACCTTC.

The chain combines TRBV1 with TRBJ1-1; TRBD1, the D gene given by the table, was not confirmed from the DNA. TRBV1 constitutes a pseudogene. The CDR3 sequence is 20 residues long. The CDR3 sequence is CTSSQVLTLTRPQSTTEAFF. CDR3 nucleotides: TGCACCAGCAGCCAAGTCCTTACACTGACACGACCACAGTCCACTACTGAAGCTTTCTTT.

The chain carries TRBV18 and TRBJ2-1; a possible D gene is TRBD1 (6 bases). Germline CDR1 KGHSH, CDR2 LQKENI. CDR3 length: 14 amino acids. V shed 1 base and J shed 5 bases, with 9 bases lying between them. CDR3 amino acids: CASSPLGADNEQFF. CDR3 sequence (DNA): TGTGCCAGCTCACCACTGGGGGCTGACAATGAGCAGTTCTTC. Full variable domain (outside the CDR3, taken from reference TRBV18 and TRBJ2-1): NAGVMQNPRHLVRRRGQEARLRCSPMKGHSHVYWYRQLPEEGLKFMVYLQKENIIDESGMPKERFSAEFPKEGPSILRIQQVVRGDSAAYFCASSPLGADNEQFFGPGTRLTVL.

The chain employs TRBV11-2 and TRBJ2-7; TRBD2 aligns across 13 bases. Germline assignment: CDR1 SGHAT and CDR2 FQNNGV. The junction had 3 bases not matched to a gene; V was cut back by 5 bases and J by 2 bases. This CDR3 comprises 15 residues. CDR3 protein: CASSRTSGRAYEQYF. DNA of the CDR3: TGTGCCAGCAGCAGAACTAGCGGGAGGGCCTACGAGCAGTACTTC.

The chain joins TRBV14 to TRBJ2-7; D might be TRBD1 (6 bases). Trimming removed 1 base from V and 7 bases from J, with 17 bases in between. The germline V gene has CDR1 SGHDN and CDR2 FVKESK. This CDR3 has 15 amino acids. The DNA of the CDR3 is TGTGCCAGCAGCCAAGGGGGGCAGGGTCGGCGGGAGCAGTACTTC. Translated: CASSQGGQGRREQYF.

The chain uses TRBV7-9 and TRBJ2-3; 10 bases map to TRBD2. CDR1 is SEHNR and CDR2 is FQNEAQ in the germline V gene (reference sequence). J gave up 4 bases and V 4 bases, and 5 bases lay outside the gene matches. CDR3 length equals 15 residues. CDR3 bases: TGTGCCAGCAGCTCGGCGAGCGGGGGGGCAGATACGCAGTATTTT. Translation gives CASSSASGGADTQYF.

The V gene is TRBV5-1, the J gene TRBJ2-5, with a weak D call TRBD1 (6 bases). Germline V gives CDR1 SGHRS, CDR2 YFSETQ. V was pared by 4 bases and J by 1 base, with 11 bases between. This CDR3 region has 14 residues. As DNA, the CDR3 is TGCGCCAGCAGCAAAGACAGGCCCCAAGAGACCCAGTACTTC. Its translation is CASSKDRPQETQYF.

This clone was counted a single time. The chain carries TRBV5-6 and TRBJ2-7; 9 bases map to TRBD1. The CDR3 spans 12 residues. Germline assignment: CDR1 SGHDT and CDR2 YYEEEE. The V gene end was trimmed by 3 bases and the J gene end by 7 bases; junction bases not matched to a gene: 2. The CDR3 sequence is CASSWTGVEQYF. In nucleotides, the CDR3 is TGTGCCAGCAGCTGGACAGGGGTTGAGCAGTACTTC.